Following are 14 T cell receptor beta chains from one sample sequenced in a study of T cell repertoires in cytomegalovirus infection. TCRdb re-analysed the reads in MiXCR, keeping a single row per CDR3 protein. Of more than 150,000 distinct CDR3 sequences in the sample, roughly 17% were seen once. The sequenced material came from CD8+ T cells from PBMCs. These receptors originate from a human donor in good health (CMV status not recorded). Some clones in this sample may be carry-over from other donors' samples.

Here the CDR3 reads CSASSGLAKYNEQFF. The CDR3 DNA reads TGCAGTGCTAGTTCGGGACTAGCGAAATACAATGAGCAGTTCTTC. This chain links TRBV20-1 with TRBJ2-1, with 10 positions matching TRBD2. From germline, CDR1 is DFQATT and CDR2 SNEGSKA (reference sequence). This CDR3 contains 15 residues. V was pared by 3 bases and J by 4 bases, with 6 bases of the junction left unmatched.

This clonotype was seen only a few times. The chain is built from TRBV7-6 and TRBJ1-1; D gene unclear. CDR1 is SGHVS, CDR2 FNYEAQ, per germline. The CDR3 contains 9 residues. V was shortened by 5 bases and J by 5 bases, with 0 bases between the two germline ends. CDR3 in amino acids: CASSTEAFF. In nucleotides, the CDR3 is TGTGCCAGCAGCACTGAAGCTTTCTTT.

This chain uses TRBV9 with TRBJ1-2, with TRBD1 matching over 8 bases. Germline V gene data show CDR1 as SGDLS and CDR2 as YYNGEE. The CDR3 contains 14 residues. J was trimmed by 6 bases and V by 5 bases; bases with no gene match: 9. CDR3 region: CASSLYGTGDGYTF. DNA for the CDR3: TGTGCCAGCAGTCTCTACGGGACAGGAGATGGCTACACCTTC.

This clonotype turned up a few times. This chain links TRBV7-2 with TRBJ2-3; 8 bases match TRBD2. The CDR3 consists of 15 residues. The J segment lost 5 bases and the V segment lost 8 bases, leaving 12 bases of the junction unmatched. Germline loops: CDR1 SGHTA, CDR2 FQGNSA. This CDR3 reads CASSPSAREVDTQYF. CDR3 coding DNA: TGTGCCAGCTCCCCAAGTGCGCGGGAGGTAGATACGCAGTATTTT. Looking up the rest from reference TRBV7-2 and TRBJ2-3 gives the full variable domain: GAGVSQSPSNKVTEKGKDVELRCDPISGHTALYWYRQSLGQGLEFLIYFQGNSAPDKSGLPSDRFSAERTGGSVSTLTIQRTQQEDSAVYLCASSPSAREVDTQYFGPGTRLTVL.

The rearrangement links TRBV6-4 to TRBJ2-2, with 9 bases matching TRBD2. This CDR3 contains 15 residues. V trimming: 5 bases; J trimming: 3 bases; junction bases outside the gene matches: 4. Per the germline V gene, CDR1 is MRHNA and CDR2 is SNTAGT. CDR3 residues: CASSIAGDHTGELFF. In DNA, the CDR3 is TGTGCCAGCAGTATAGCGGGAGATCACACCGGGGAGCTGTTTTTT.

There are many counts of this clonotype. This chain connects TRBV6-2 or TRBV6-3 to TRBJ2-3; D is perhaps TRBD1 or TRBD2 (5 bases each). V was shortened by 6 bases and J by 3 bases, with 16 bases between the two germline ends. The germline gives CDR1 MNHEY, CDR2 SVGEGT. The CDR3 is made up of 15 amino acids. The CDR3 coding sequence is TGTGCCAGCAGCCGCCTGGGACGAGGTACAGATACGCAGTATTTT. Translated, it gives CASSRLGRGTDTQYF.

V usage is TRBV7-2 and J usage is TRBJ2-1; 13 positions agree with TRBD2. The germline V gene has CDR1 SGHTA and CDR2 FQGNSA. The junction had 7 bases not matched to a gene; V was cut back by 4 bases and J by 4 bases. The CDR3 length is 17 residues. The CDR3: CASSSLGLAGVYNEQFF. The CDR3 DNA sequence: TGTGCCAGCAGCTCCCTCGGACTAGCGGGAGTTTACAATGAGCAGTTCTTC.

This clonotype has a handful of counts. The chain is built from TRBV25-1 and TRBJ2-1, with a tentative D call TRBD2 (6 bases). CDR3 length: 12 residues. Germline-derived CDR1 and CDR2 are MGHDK and SYGVNS. Trimming removed 6 bases from V and 8 bases from J, with 11 bases in between. CDR3 protein: CASRTGGDEQFF. The CDR3 nucleotides read TGTGCCAGCAGAACAGGAGGGGATGAGCAGTTCTTC.

This chain connects TRBV28 to TRBJ2-2, with 7 bases aligning to TRBD2. V lost 6 bases, J lost 5 bases, and 6 bases stayed unmatched. Germline V gene sequence: CDR1 MDHEN, CDR2 SYDVKM. The CDR3 is made up of 14 amino acids. The CDR3 is CASRGLAVTGELFF. The CDR3 DNA reads as TGTGCCAGCAGAGGGCTAGCGGTAACCGGGGAGCTGTTTTTT.

This clonotype was counted ten times or more. This chain joins TRBV28 and TRBJ1-5, with 7 bases fitting TRBD1. The junction had 8 bases not matched to a gene; V was cut back by 7 bases and J by 5 bases. Looked up from germline, CDR1 is MDHEN and CDR2 is SYDVKM. The CDR3 is made up of 14 amino acids. In DNA, the CDR3 is TGTGCCAGCAAGGTTTCGGACAGGTATCAGCCCCAGCATTTT. Translation: CASKVSDRYQPQHF.

The chain uses TRBV11-2 and TRBJ2-6, with 7 bases matching TRBD1. CDR1 is SGHAT and CDR2 is FQNNGV in the germline V gene. This CDR3 spans 16 amino acids. V was clipped by 6 bases and J by 0 bases; unmatched bases: 5. The CDR3 DNA reads TGTGCCAGCAGAGGGGACAGTTTCTCTGGGGCCAACGTCCTGACTTTC. Its translation: CASRGDSFSGANVLTF. Supplemented by reference TRBV11-2 and TRBJ2-6, the full variable domain reads EAGVAQSPRYKIIEKRQSVAFWCNPISGHATLYWYQQILGQGPKLLIQFQNNGVVDDSQLPKDRFSAERLKGVDSTLKIQPAKLEDSAVYLCASRGDSFSGANVLTFGAGSRLTVL.

The chain links TRBV28 to TRBJ2-3; 11 nucleotides match TRBD2. With 7 bases clipped from V and 2 bases from J, the junction kept 5 bases outside the gene matches. Germline assignment: CDR1 MDHEN and CDR2 SYDVKM. This CDR3 contains 15 residues. The CDR3 protein is CASNPGLAATDTQYF. The CDR3 DNA sequence: TGTGCCAGCAATCCGGGACTAGCGGCCACAGATACGCAGTATTTT.

The V call is TRBV7-2, the J call TRBJ2-7; D may be TRBD1 (6 bases). CDR1 SGHTA and CDR2 FQGNSA come from the germline V gene. The CDR3 totals 13 residues. Trimming took off 7 bases at V and 3 bases at J, with 13 bases between the two ends. CDR3 nucleotides: TGTGCCAGCACATGGGGGCAGCTCTACGAGCAGTACTTC. It is translated as CASTWGQLYEQYF.

The sample holds a few counts of this clonotype. The genes are TRBV29-1 and TRBJ2-1; TRBD1 might be the D (5 bases). The CDR3 is 15 residues long. The V gene's germline CDR1 is SQVTM and CDR2 ANQGSEA. V lost 5 bases, J lost 0 bases, and 14 bases lay in between. CDR3 coding DNA: TGCAGCGTTTTTGTGACAGAGATCTCCTACAATGAGCAGTTCTTC. This translates into CSVFVTEISYNEQFF.